The 2 T cell receptor beta chains given below trace back to one sample, sequenced in a study of beta chain features in type 1 diabetes (dated by TCRdb to 2016 to 2019). On the study overall, not on this receptor specifically: Type 1 diabetes patients showed a moderate but significant shortening of TCRB CDR3 length in all four CD4+ subsets.

Library prep was done by the immunoSEQ multiplex PCR assay. The entire amount of isolated RNA was reverse transcribed using the High Capacity cDNA Reverse Transcription Kit, so the sequenced TCRB transcripts were expressed ones. TCRdb carries this immuneACCESS record with in-frame sequences only. Its versions omit some clonotypes, under half of them owing to an unresolved V gene in the studies checked, with the rest unexplained. This sample gives a few hundred thousand clones in total; roughly 12% of them show up just once. The ten top clones hold around 0.01% of the sample. The antigens for these receptors are not known. Sequencing was performed on naive CD4+ T cells from blood. What the cell subset or site label conveys for this sample: true naive CD4+ T cells. The source is a woman aged 18-29 years with type 1 diabetes.

The genes are TRBV29-1 and TRBJ2-5, with 8 bases that match TRBD2. The germline V gene has CDR1 SQVTM and CDR2 ANQGSEA. V dropped 8 bases and J dropped 2; count of bases not matched to a gene: 10. This CDR3 region has 14 residues. CDR3 sequence reads: CSFVRVAGQETQYF. CDR3 bases: TGCAGCTTCGTACGGGTAGCGGGACAAGAGACCCAGTACTTC.

This sequence joins TRBV25-1 and TRBJ1-1; D unresolved. CDR3 length: 13 residues. Trimming pared 1 base from V and 8 bases from J, leaving 11 bases between. CDR1 is MGHDK, CDR2 SYGVNS, per germline. CDR3 DNA: TGTGCCAGCAGTGAATTCGGTACGGGAGAAGCTTTCTTT. Amino acid sequence: CASSEFGTGEAFF.